The clone carrying this T cell receptor (beta chain) occurred many times. No antigen is known for it. This sample was taken from a study of T cells after posttransplantation cyclophosphamide. The CDR3 has 17 amino acids. The trim removed 1 base at V and 0 bases at J, leaving 9 bases unmatched. Germline V gene data show CDR1 as WSHSY and CDR2 as SAAADI. Generated by immunoSEQ multiplex PCR, the TCRdb table keeps only in-frame clones and is missing some. The sample is made up of about 40,000 clones, none counted only once. Study-level findings and limits: Blood and skin or GI T cell repertoires showed limited TRB overlap. Donor CD8+ memory clones often dominated recipient blood repertoires at later times. TRB clonality was highly associated with recipient CMV seropositivity and reactivation.

The gene calls are TRBV10-2 and TRBJ2-7; the match to TRBD2 covers 7 bases. The TCR comes from a woman between 45 and 65 years old in good health and a related stem cell transplant donor. The sample taken for sequencing was PBMCs. The CDR3 loop reads CASSEWGIASGSYEQYF. Written as DNA, the CDR3 is TGCGCCAGCAGTGAGTGGGGCATCGCTAGCGGCTCCTACGAGCAGTACTTC.